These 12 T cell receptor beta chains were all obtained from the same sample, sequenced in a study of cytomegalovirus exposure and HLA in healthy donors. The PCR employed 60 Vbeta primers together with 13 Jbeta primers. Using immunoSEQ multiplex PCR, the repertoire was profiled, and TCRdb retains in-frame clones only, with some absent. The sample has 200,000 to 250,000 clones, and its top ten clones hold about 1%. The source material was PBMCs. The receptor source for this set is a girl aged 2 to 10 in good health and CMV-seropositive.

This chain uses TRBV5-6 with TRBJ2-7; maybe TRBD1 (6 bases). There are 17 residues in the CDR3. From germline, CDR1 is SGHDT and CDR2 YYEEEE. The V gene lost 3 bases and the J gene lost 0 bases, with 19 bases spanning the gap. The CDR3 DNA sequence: TGTGCCAGCAGCTCTCGGCGGCAGGGGCCGGGCTCCTACGAGCAGTACTTC. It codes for CASSSRRQGPGSYEQYF. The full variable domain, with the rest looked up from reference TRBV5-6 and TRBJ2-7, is DAGVTQSPTHLIKTRGQQVTLRCSPKSGHDTVSWYQQALGQGPQFIFQYYEEEERQRGNFPDRFSGHQFPNYSSELNVNALLLGDSALYLCASSSRRQGPGSYEQYFGPGTRLTVT.

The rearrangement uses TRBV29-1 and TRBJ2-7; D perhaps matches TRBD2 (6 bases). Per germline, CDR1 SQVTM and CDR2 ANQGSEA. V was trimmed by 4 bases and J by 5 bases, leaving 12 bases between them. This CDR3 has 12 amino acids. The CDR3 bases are TGCAGCGTTGCGGAGGGCCTCAACGAGCAGTACTTC. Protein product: CSVAEGLNEQYF.

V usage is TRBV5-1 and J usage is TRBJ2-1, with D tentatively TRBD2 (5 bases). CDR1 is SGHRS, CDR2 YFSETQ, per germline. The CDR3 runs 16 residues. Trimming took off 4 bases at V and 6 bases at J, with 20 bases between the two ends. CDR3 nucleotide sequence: TGCGCCAGCAGCAAACATACTAGTCCGCGGTTCAATGAGCAGTTCTTC. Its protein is CASSKHTSPRFNEQFF.

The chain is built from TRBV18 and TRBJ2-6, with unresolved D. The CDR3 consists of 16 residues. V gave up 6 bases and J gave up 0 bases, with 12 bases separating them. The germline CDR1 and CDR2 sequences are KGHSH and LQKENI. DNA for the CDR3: TGTGCCAGCTCCCCAAAAGAGATCTCTGGGGCCAACGTCCTGACTTTC. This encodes CASSPKEISGANVLTF.

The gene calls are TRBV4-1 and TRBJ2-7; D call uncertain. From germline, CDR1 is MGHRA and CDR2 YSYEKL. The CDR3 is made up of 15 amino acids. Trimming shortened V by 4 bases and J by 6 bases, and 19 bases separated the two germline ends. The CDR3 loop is CASSLGSLGRFEQYF. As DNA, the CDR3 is TGCGCCAGCAGCCTCGGAAGTCTGGGCCGGTTCGAGCAGTACTTC.

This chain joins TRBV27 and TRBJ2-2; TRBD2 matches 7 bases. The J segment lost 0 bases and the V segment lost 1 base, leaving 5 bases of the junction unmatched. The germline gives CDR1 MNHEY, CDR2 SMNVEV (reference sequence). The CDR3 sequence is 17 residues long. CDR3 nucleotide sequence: TGTGCCAGCAGTTTATGGGCGGGAGAGCCGAACACCGGGGAGCTGTTTTTT. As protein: CASSLWAGEPNTGELFF.

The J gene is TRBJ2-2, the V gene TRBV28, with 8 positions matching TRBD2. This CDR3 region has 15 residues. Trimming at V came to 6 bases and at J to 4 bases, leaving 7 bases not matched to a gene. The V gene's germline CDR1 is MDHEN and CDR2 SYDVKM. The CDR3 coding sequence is TGTGCCAGCAGCCATGGGACTAGTGTCACCGGGGAGCTGTTTTTT. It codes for CASSHGTSVTGELFF.

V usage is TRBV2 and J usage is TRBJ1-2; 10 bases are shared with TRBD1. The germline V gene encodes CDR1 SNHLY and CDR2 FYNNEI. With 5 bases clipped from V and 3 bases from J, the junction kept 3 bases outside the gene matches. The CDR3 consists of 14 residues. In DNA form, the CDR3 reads TGTGCCAGCAGTCCCGGGACAGGGGACTATGGCTACACCTTC. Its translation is CASSPGTGDYGYTF.

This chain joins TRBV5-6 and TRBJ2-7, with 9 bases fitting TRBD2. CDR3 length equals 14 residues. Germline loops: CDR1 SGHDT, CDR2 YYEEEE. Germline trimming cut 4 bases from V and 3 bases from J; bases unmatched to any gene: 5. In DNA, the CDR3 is TGTGCCAGCAGCGGGGAGACTAGCGGCTACGAGCAGTACTTC. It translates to CASSGETSGYEQYF.

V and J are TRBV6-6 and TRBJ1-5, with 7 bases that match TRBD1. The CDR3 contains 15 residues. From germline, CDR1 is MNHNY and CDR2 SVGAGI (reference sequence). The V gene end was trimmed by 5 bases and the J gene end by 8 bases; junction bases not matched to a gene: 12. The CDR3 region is CASSATGTAIKPQHF. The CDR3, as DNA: TGTGCCAGCAGTGCGACCGGGACAGCTATCAAGCCCCAGCATTTT.

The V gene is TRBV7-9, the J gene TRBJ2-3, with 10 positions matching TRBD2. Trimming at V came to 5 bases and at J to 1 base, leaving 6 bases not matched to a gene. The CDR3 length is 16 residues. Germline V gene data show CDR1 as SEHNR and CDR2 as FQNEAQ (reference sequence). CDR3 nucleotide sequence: TGTGCCAGCAGCCGAGGGCTAGCGGGGGGCACAGATACGCAGTATTTT. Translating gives CASSRGLAGGTDTQYF.

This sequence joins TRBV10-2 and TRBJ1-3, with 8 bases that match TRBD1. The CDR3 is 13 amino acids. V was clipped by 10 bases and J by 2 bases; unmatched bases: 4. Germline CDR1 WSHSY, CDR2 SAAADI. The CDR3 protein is CATIRGPGNTIYF. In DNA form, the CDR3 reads TGCGCCACCATCAGGGGGCCTGGAAACACCATATATTTT.